One and the same sample provided the 10 T cell receptor beta chains below, sequenced in a study of T cells of healthy individuals. One entry per CDR3 protein, called by TCRdb with MiXCR from the 5' RACE reads. The repertoire holds some 100,000 distinct CDR3 sequences, with 17% as singletons. Source of these receptors: a human donor in good health.

The rearrangement joins TRBV6-2 or TRBV6-3 to TRBJ2-7, with a weak D call TRBD1 (6 bases). Germline V gene data show CDR1 as MNHEY and CDR2 as SVGEGT. The CDR3 is made up of 15 amino acids. The ends were cut back, 5 bases at V and 1 base at J, with 15 bases in the middle. CDR3 nucleotide sequence: TGTGCCAGCAGTCACGGACAGTTCCTATCCTACGAGCAGTACTTC. This gives the protein CASSHGQFLSYEQYF.

The chain uses TRBV6-2 or TRBV6-3 and TRBJ2-7, with TRBD2 matching 7 bases. With V trimmed by 7 bases and J by 0 bases, 24 bases remained unmatched. From germline, CDR1 is MNHEY and CDR2 SVGEGT. This CDR3 has 20 amino acids. CDR3 amino acids: CASKFSLATYPRERSYEQYF. The CDR3 region has the DNA TGTGCCAGCAAATTTTCTCTCGCAACATACCCGCGGGAGCGCTCCTACGAGCAGTACTTC.

This sequence joins TRBV20-1 and TRBJ1-2, with unresolved D. Germline V CDR1 and CDR2: DFQATT, SNEGSKA (reference sequence). Trimming removed 5 bases from V and 4 bases from J, with 8 bases in between. This CDR3 has 11 residues. CDR3 bases: TGCAGTGCTGGCGTGGGCTATGGCTACACCTTC. It specifies CSAGVGYGYTF.

The rearrangement uses TRBV19 and TRBJ2-7, with 7 bases fitting TRBD1. The germline CDR1 and CDR2 sequences are LNHDA and SQIVND (reference sequence). This CDR3 has 17 residues. Trimming took 5 bases from V and 3 from J; bases not matched to a gene: 16. CDR3 coding DNA: TGTGCCAGTAGTCCTACCGGGACAGTTACGCGAGGCTACGAGCAGTACTTC. Translating it yields CASSPTGTVTRGYEQYF.

This chain links TRBV28 with TRBJ2-3; D perhaps matches TRBD2 (5 bases). V lost 6 bases to trimming and J lost 0 bases, with 16 bases between them. The CDR3 spans 16 residues. CDR1 is MDHEN and CDR2 is SYDVKM in the germline V gene. CDR3 amino acids: CASSTTRGFSTDTQYF. In DNA form, the CDR3 reads TGTGCCAGCAGCACGACTCGAGGGTTTAGCACAGATACGCAGTATTTT.

In its sample, this clonotype was seen many times. This rearrangement joins TRBV10-3 to TRBJ1-5; D not resolved. CDR1 is ENHRY and CDR2 is SYGVKD in the germline V gene. The CDR3 extends over 13 amino acids. V was shortened by 10 bases and J by 4 bases, with 14 bases between the two germline ends. In nucleotides, the CDR3 is TGTGCCACCACGGAACAGCCAAATCAGCCCCAGCATTTT. Residues: CATTEQPNQPQHF.

The chain recombines TRBV28 with TRBJ2-4; 10 nucleotides line up with TRBD1. The CDR3 covers 17 residues. Germline V gene lookup returns CDR1 MDHEN and CDR2 SYDVKM. After removal of 7 bases from V and 15 bases from J, the junction contained 24 bases not matched to a gene. CDR3 region: CASNASSFGGQGLSLYF. The CDR3 DNA follows: TGTGCCAGCAATGCCAGCAGTTTCGGGGGACAGGGGTTGTCGCTGTACTTC.

This chain links TRBV28 with TRBJ2-7; possible D gene TRBD2, 6 bases. This CDR3 has 14 residues. The germline V and J ends were trimmed by 3 bases and 3 bases, with 12 bases remaining between them. Germline CDR1 MDHEN, CDR2 SYDVKM. CDR3 bases: TGTGCCAGCAGTTTGGTAGCGGATCTCTACGAGCAGTACTTC. It translates to CASSLVADLYEQYF.

The rearrangement uses TRBV7-2 and TRBJ2-5, with 7 bases matching TRBD1. The V gene end was trimmed by 1 base and the J gene end by 3 bases; junction bases not matched to a gene: 5. Germline V gives CDR1 SGHTA, CDR2 FQGNSA. This CDR3 region has 15 residues. The CDR3 DNA follows: TGTGCCAGCAGCTTAGTGGCAGGGGGAAAAGAGACCCAGTACTTC. Encoded protein: CASSLVAGGKETQYF.

The chain joins TRBV9 to TRBJ2-1; 7 bases align to TRBD2. Looked up from germline, CDR1 is SGDLS and CDR2 is YYNGEE. There are 17 residues in the CDR3. The ends lost 3 bases at V and 1 base at J; junction bases unmatched: 10. As DNA, the CDR3 is TGTGCCAGCAGCGCCCCGTCGGGACTACCTTCCTACAATGAGCAGTTCTTC. Its translation: CASSAPSGLPSYNEQFF. The full variable domain, completed using reference TRBV9 and TRBJ2-1, is DSGVTQTPKHLITATGQRVTLRCSPRSGDLSVYWYQQSLDQGLQFLIQYYNGEERAKGNILERFSAQQFPDLHSELNLSSLELGDSALYFCASSAPSGLPSYNEQFFGPGTRLTVL.